Here is one T cell receptor (beta chain) with its context. Its specificity is unknown. This record comes from a study of a mutant IDH1 vaccine in newly diagnosed glioma. Clones were read by immunoSEQ multiplex PCR, and TCRdb kept only the in-frame ones, dropping some. The table lists 40,000 to 50,000 clones, around 91% of them singletons, with less than 2% in the top ten. The CDR3 has 15 amino acids. Germline V CDR1 and CDR2: SGHRS, YFSETQ. V was trimmed by 4 bases and J by 2 bases, leaving 15 bases between them. Sample time point: week 35, safety follow-up. Every single dose of the vaccine, 300 ug of mutant IDH1 20-mer peptide, came with topical imiquimod.

The receptor's source is a man aged 35-49 years with glioma. The sample consisted of PBMCs, taken from a glioma patient whose treatment included an IDH1 peptide vaccine. This chain joins TRBV5-1 and TRBJ1-1; D is ambiguous. The CDR3 region is CASSRSALSNTEAFF. The CDR3 DNA follows: TGCGCCAGCAGCCGATCCGCTTTGAGCAACACTGAAGCTTTCTTT. Supplemented by reference TRBV5-1 and TRBJ1-1, the full variable domain reads KAGVTQTPRYLIKTRGQQVTLSCSPISGHRSVSWYQQTPGQGLQFLFEYFSETQRNKGNFPGRFSGRQFSNSRSEMNVSTLELGDSALYLCASSRSALSNTEAFFGQGTRLTVV.